This T cell receptor (beta chain) comes out of a study of T-cell memory formation after mild COVID-19. General study findings and limits: Pre-infection memory held some responding clones, suggesting pre-existing cross-reactive T cells responded. The main location of contracting CD4+ clones was CM and EM, and that of contracting CD8+ clones was EMRA. The study found balanced CD4/CD8 in clones contracting day 15 to 85 and a CD4+ lean in later expanders.

CDR1 DFQATT and CDR2 SNEGSKA come from the germline V gene (reference sequence). Trimming at V came to 4 bases and at J to 6 bases, leaving 23 bases not matched to a gene. The CDR3 totals 19 residues. This clonotype was seen only a few times. Its antigen is currently unknown. The 5'RACE method, run with constant-segment primers, produced TCR alpha and TCR beta cDNA libraries (carrying sample barcodes and UMIs). TCRdb reanalysed the 5' RACE reads using MiXCR and keeps one entry per CDR3 protein. The top ten hold 22% of the sample, which has around 300,000 distinct CDR3 sequences, approximately 15% seen once.

The material sequenced was PBMCs or a T cell subset sorted from them (not recorded which). This chain connects TRBV20-1 to TRBJ2-1; 8 bases fit TRBD1. The receptor was derived from a man aged 18 to 35 who had mild COVID-19 (a few samples of this study predate the infection). Cell type and time point are not known. For the CDR3, the DNA is TGCAGTGCTACCTCCCTGGACAGGGAACCTTTATCACTGGGCAATGAGCAGTTCTTC. Translating it yields CSATSLDREPLSLGNEQFF.